Listed here is a single TCR beta chain. Germline CDR1 reads SGHTA; CDR2 reads FQGNSA. CDR3 length equals 15 residues. Trimming took 5 bases from V and 9 from J; bases not matched to a gene: 8. Survey-level immunoSEQ sequencing profiled the TCR beta repertoire. Repertoires were generated with immunoSEQ multiplex PCR, while TCRdb's copy carries only in-frame clones and drops some. This table has 55,000 to 70,000 clones, around 93% appearing once. The rearrangement links TRBV7-2 to TRBJ2-1, with 12 bases aligning to TRBD2. Specimen: PBMCs. The receptor's source is a man aged 40-55 years with rheumatoid arthritis. The CDR3 coding sequence is TGTGCCAGCAGCAAACGACTAGCGGGAGCGGCTGAGCAGTTCTTC. As protein: CASSKRLAGAAEQFF.